These 4 T cell receptor beta chains share one sample of origin, sequenced in a study of blood T cells in healthy people across ages. A second PCR, run for roughly 7 to 11 cycles, used a sample-barcoded 5' primer plus a J-beta primer mix. TCRdb ran MiXCR on the 5' RACE reads and lists one entry per CDR3 protein. This table holds 950,000 to 1,200,000 distinct CDR3 sequences, 35% to 40% found once. The sequenced sample was blood. The receptors shown here come from a man in his late teens or twenties in good health.

V gene TRBV29-1 combines with J gene TRBJ2-7, with unresolved D. Per the germline V gene, CDR1 is SQVTM and CDR2 is ANQGSEA. V lost 7 bases to trimming and J lost 0 bases, with 10 bases between them. The CDR3 runs to 12 residues. The CDR3 loop is CSAAENSYEQYF. The DNA for the CDR3 is TGCAGCGCTGCAGAGAACTCCTACGAGCAGTACTTC.

This clonotype was recorded a few times. The V gene is TRBV12-3 or TRBV12-4, the J gene TRBJ2-3; no clear D. The V gene lost 6 bases and the J gene lost 0 bases, with 10 bases spanning the gap. The length of the CDR3 is 14 residues. The chain's CDR3 is CASRTTPSTDTQYF. CDR3 in DNA: TGTGCCAGCAGGACGACACCGAGCACAGATACGCAGTATTTT.

V is TRBV10-3 and J is TRBJ2-5; 7 nucleotides match TRBD2. Germline CDR1 reads ENHRY; CDR2 reads SYGVKD. With V trimmed by 3 bases and J by 5 bases, 3 bases remained unmatched. The CDR3 sequence is 13 residues long. The CDR3 sequence: CAISERGGETQYF. Written as DNA, the CDR3 is TGTGCCATCAGTGAACGGGGAGGGGAGACCCAGTACTTC.

This clonotype was seen a few times. The rearrangement links TRBV15 to TRBJ1-1; D not certain. The V gene's germline CDR1 is LNHNV and CDR2 YYDKDF (reference sequence). The V end was cut by 4 bases, the J end by 8 bases, with 14 bases between. This CDR3 contains 13 residues. CDR3 DNA: TGTGCCACCAGCACAGATTGGGCTACGGAAGCTTTCTTT. As protein: CATSTDWATEAFF.